This T cell receptor beta chain appears in the sequencing data of a study of blood T cell repertoires in COVID-19. The data were produced by immunoSEQ multiplex PCR, yet TCRdb's version contains in-frame clones alone and is incomplete. The sample yields 350,000 to 450,000 clones, 91% seen once. The CDR3 runs to 12 residues. Trimming pared 1 base from V and 7 bases from J, leaving 5 bases between. Per germline, CDR1 KGHSH and CDR2 LQKENI. Sequences were obtained from PBMCs or T cells enriched from blood (not recorded which). The sequence was obtained from a woman in her forties who had been exposed to COVID-19. The chain couples TRBV18 to TRBJ2-1; no reliable D call. The CDR3 here is CASSPHANEQFF. The CDR3 DNA is TGTGCCAGCTCACCACACGCGAATGAGCAGTTCTTC.